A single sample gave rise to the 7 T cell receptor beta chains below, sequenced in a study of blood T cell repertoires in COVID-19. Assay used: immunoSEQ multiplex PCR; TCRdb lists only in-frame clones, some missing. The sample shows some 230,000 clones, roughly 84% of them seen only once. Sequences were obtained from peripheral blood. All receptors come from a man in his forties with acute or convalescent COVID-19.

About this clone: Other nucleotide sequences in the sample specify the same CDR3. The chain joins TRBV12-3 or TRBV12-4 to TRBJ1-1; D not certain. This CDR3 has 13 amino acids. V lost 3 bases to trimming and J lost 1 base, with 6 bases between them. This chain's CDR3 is CASSLSGNTEAFF. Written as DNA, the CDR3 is TGTGCCAGCAGTTTGTCAGGGAACACTGAAGCTTTCTTT.

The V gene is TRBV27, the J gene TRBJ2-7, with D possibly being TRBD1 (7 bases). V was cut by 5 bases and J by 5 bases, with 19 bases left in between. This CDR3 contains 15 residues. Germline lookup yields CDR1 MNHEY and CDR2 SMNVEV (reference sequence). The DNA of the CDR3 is TGTGCCAGCAGTCCTGAACCAGGGGGGTCCCACGAGCAGTACTTC. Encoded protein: CASSPEPGGSHEQYF.

This chain's CDR3 is CSVESGQGTEAFF. The CDR3 DNA follows: TGCAGCGTTGAATCAGGGCAGGGCACTGAAGCTTTCTTT. The chain uses TRBV29-1 and TRBJ1-1, with D maybe TRBD1 (5 bases). V lost 2 bases to trimming and J lost 4 bases, with 11 bases between them. Germline CDR1 is SQVTM and CDR2 is ANQGSEA. This CDR3 region has 13 residues.

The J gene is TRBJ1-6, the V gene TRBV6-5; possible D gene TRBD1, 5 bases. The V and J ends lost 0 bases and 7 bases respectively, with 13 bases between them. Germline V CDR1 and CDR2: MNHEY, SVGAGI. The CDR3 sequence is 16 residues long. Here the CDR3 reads CASSYSRTPHNSPLHF. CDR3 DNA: TGTGCCAGCAGTTACTCCCGGACACCGCACAATTCACCCCTCCACTTT.

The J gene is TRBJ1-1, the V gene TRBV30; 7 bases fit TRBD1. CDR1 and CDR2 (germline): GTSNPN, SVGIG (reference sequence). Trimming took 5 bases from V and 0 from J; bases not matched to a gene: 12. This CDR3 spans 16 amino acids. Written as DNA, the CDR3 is TGTGCCTGGGGATCAGCCTGGACAGGTTTGAACACTGAAGCTTTCTTT. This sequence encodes CAWGSAWTGLNTEAFF.

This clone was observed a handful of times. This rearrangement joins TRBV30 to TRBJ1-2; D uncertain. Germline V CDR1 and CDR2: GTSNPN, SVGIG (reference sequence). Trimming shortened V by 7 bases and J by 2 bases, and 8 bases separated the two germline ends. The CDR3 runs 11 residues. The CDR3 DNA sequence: TGTGCCTATCAGATAAACTATGGCTACACCTTC. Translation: CAYQINYGYTF.

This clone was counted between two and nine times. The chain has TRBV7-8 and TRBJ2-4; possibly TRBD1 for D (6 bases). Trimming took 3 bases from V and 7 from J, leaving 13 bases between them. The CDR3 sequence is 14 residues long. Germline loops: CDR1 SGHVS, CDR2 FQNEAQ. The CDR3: CASSLDRVLNIQYF. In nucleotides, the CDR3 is TGTGCCAGCAGCTTGGACAGAGTCCTTAACATTCAGTACTTC.